This TCR beta chain was sequenced during a study of CD8 T cells in Susac syndrome. RNA amounts of about 0.45 to 1 ug underwent reverse transcription with random hexamers. Coverage of TCR beta CDR3 amplification by immunoSEQ multiplex PCR extended to 54 Vbeta and 13 Jbeta. TCRdb reprocessed the immunoSEQ multiplex PCR reads via MiXCR and lists one record per CDR3 protein. The sample yields 150,000 to 200,000 distinct CDR3 sequences, roughly 94% seen once. This clonotype turned up a few times. The antigen is undetermined. The authors sequenced TCR beta from blood CD8+ and CD4+ T cells. FACS was used to enrich TEMRA cells, whereas the CD8+ and CD4+ T cells were obtained by negative isolation. This CDR3 comprises 12 residues. Between the trimmed V and J ends, which lost 2 bases and 5 bases, there was a span of 6 bases. Germline V gene sequence: CDR1 MDHEN, CDR2 SYDVKM. Study-wide results and caveats: TCR sequencing and HLA analysis covered a relatively small number of individuals.

Input material: CD4+ T cells from PBMCs. The TCR originated in a human donor with multiple sclerosis. The chain employs TRBV28 and TRBJ1-1, with D possibly matching TRBD1 (5 bases). The CDR3 loop is CASSLPGTEAFF. Here the CDR3 DNA reads TGTGCCAGCAGTTTACCAGGGACTGAAGCTTTCTTT.